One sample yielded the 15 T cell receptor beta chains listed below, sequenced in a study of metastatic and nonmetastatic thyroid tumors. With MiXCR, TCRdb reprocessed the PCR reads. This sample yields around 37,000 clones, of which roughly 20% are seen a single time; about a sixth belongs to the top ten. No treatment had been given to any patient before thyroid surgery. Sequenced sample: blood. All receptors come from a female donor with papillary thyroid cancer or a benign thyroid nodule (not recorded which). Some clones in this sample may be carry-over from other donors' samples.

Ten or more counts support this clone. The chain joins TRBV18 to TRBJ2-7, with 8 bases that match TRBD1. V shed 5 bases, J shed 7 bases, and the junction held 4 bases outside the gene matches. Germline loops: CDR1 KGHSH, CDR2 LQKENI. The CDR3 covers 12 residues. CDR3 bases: TGTGCCAGCTCAGAGACAGGGGAGGAGCAGTACTTC. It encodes CASSETGEEQYF.

In DNA, the CDR3 is TGTGCCAGCCTCGCCACTAACCTGGTGCGTAACACTGAAGCTTTCTTT. Translating gives CASLATNLVRNTEAFF. V gene TRBV28 combines with J gene TRBJ1-1, with D unclear. The CDR3 contains 16 residues. In germline, CDR1 is MDHEN, CDR2 SYDVKM. V was clipped by 8 bases and J by 2 bases, with 21 bases between them.

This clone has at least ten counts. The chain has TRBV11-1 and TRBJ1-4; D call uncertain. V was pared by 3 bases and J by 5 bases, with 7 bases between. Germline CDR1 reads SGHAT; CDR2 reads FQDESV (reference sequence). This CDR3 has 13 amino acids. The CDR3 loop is CASSFGTNEKLFF. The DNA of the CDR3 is TGTGCCAGCAGCTTTGGAACAAATGAAAAACTGTTTTTT. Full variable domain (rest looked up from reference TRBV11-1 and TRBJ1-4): EAEVAQSPRYKITEKSQAVAFWCDPISGHATLYWYRQILGQGPELLVQFQDESVVDDSQLPKDRFSAERLKGVDSTLKIQPAELGDSAMYLCASSFGTNEKLFFGSGTQLSVL.

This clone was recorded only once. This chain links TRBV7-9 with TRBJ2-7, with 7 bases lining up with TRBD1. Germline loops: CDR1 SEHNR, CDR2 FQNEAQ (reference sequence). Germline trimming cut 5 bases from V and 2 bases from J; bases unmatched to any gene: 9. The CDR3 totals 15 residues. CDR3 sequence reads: CASSLTGAAPYEQYF. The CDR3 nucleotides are TGTGCCAGCAGCCTTACAGGGGCCGCCCCCTACGAGCAGTACTTC.

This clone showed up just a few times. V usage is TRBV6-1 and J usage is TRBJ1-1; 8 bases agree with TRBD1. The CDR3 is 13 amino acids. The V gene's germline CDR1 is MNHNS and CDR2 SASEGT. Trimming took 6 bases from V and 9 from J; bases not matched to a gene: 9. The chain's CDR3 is CASSTTGVGKAFF. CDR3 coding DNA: TGTGCCAGCAGCACGACAGGGGTCGGAAAAGCTTTCTTT.

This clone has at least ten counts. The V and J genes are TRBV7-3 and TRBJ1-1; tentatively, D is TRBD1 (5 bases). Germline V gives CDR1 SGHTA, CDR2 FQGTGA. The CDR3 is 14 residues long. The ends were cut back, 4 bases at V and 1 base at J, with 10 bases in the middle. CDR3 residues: CASSSDDRNTEAFF. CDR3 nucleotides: TGTGCCAGCAGCTCCGATGACAGGAACACTGAAGCTTTCTTT.

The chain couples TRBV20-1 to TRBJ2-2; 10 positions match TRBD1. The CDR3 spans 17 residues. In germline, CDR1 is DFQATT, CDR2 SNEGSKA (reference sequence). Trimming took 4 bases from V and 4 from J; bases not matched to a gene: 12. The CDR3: CSATGGTGVLRTGELFF. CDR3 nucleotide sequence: TGCAGTGCTACGGGGGGGACAGGGGTTTTACGCACCGGGGAGCTGTTTTTT.

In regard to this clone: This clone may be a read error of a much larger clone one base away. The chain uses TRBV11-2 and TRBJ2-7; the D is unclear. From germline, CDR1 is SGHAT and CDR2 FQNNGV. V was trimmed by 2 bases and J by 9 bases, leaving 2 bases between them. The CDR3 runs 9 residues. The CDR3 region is CASSLSQYF. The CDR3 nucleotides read TGTGCCAGCAGCTTATCGCAGTACTTC.

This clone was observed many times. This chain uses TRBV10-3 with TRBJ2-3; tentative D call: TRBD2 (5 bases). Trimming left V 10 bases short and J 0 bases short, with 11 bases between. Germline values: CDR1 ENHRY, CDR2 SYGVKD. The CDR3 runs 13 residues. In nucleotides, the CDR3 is TGTGCCACCCGGGAAGCCAGCACAGATACGCAGTATTTT. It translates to CATREASTDTQYF.

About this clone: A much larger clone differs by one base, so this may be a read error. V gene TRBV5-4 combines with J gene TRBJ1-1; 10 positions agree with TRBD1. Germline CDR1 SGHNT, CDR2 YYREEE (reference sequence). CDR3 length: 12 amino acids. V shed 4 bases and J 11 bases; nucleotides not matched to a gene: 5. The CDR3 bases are TGTGCCAGCAGCGGGACAGGGGCGGGGGCTTTCTTT. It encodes CASSGTGAGAFF.

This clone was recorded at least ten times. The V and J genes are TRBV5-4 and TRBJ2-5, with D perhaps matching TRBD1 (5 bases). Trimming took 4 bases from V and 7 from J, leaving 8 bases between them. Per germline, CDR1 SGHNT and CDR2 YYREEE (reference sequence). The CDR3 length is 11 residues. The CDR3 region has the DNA TGTGCCAGCAGCGCAACAGGGACCCAGTACTTC. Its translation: CASSATGTQYF.

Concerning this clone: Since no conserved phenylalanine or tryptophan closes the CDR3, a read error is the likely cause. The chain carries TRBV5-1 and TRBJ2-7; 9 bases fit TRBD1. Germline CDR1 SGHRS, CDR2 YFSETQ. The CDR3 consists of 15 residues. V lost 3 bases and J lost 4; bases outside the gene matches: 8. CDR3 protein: CASSWDPGQGYEQYL. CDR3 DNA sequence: TGCGCCAGCAGCTGGGATCCGGGACAGGGATACGAGCAGTACTTA.

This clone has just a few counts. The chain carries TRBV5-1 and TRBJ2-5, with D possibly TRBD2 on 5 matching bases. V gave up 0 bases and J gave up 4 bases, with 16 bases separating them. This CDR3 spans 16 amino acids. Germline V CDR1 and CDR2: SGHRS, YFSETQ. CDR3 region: CASSLGSSGNLETQYF. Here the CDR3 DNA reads TGCGCCAGCAGCTTGGGATCCAGCGGAAACCTAGAGACCCAGTACTTC.

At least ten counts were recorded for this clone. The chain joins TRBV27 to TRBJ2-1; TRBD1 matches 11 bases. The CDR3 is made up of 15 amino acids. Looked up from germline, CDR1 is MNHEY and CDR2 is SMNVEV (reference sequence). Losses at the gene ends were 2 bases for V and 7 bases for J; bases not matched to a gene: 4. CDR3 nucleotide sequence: TGTGCCAGCAGTTTAAGGGGACAGGGGGATAATGAGCAGTTCTTC. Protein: CASSLRGQGDNEQFF.

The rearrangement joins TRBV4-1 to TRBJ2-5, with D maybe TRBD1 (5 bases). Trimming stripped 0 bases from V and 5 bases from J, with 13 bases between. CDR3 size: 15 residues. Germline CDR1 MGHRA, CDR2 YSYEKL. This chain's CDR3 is CASSQDLSKGETQYF. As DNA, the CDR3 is TGCGCCAGCAGCCAAGATTTGTCGAAGGGGGAGACCCAGTACTTC.